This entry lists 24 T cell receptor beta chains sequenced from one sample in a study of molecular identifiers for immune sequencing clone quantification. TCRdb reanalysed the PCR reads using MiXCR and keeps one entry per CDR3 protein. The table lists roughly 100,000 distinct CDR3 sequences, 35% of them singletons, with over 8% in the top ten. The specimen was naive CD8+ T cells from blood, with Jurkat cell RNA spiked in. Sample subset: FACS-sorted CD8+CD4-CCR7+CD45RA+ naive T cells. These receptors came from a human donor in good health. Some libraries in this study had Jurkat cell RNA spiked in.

The CDR3 coding sequence is TGTGCCAGCAGCCTACGAGGCAGGGCCTACGAGCAGTACTTC. It specifies CASSLRGRAYEQYF. This chain links TRBV28 with TRBJ2-7; D perhaps matches TRBD1 (5 bases). Germline assignment: CDR1 MDHEN and CDR2 SYDVKM. The CDR3 is 14 residues long. Trimming left V 6 bases short and J 2 bases short, with 14 bases between. The whole variable domain, filled in from reference TRBV28 and TRBJ2-7, reads DVKVTQSSRYLVKRTGEKVFLECVQDMDHENMFWYRQDPGLGLRLIYFSYDVKMKEKGDIPEGYSVSREKKERFSLILESASTNQTSMYLCASSLRGRAYEQYFGPGTRLTVT.

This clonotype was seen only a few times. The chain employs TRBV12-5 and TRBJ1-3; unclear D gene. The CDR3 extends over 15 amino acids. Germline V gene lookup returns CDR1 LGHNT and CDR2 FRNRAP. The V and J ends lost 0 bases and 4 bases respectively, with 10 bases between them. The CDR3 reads CASGLVQVEGNTIYF. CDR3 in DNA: TGTGCTAGTGGTTTGGTTCAAGTTGAAGGAAACACCATATATTTT.

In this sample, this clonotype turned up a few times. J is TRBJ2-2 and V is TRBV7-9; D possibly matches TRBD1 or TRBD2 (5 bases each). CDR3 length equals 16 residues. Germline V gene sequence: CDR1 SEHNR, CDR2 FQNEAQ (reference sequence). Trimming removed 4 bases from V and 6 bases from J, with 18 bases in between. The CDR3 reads CASSSATGTTAGELFF. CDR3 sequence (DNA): TGTGCCAGCAGCTCAGCCACCGGGACGACCGCCGGGGAGCTGTTTTTT.

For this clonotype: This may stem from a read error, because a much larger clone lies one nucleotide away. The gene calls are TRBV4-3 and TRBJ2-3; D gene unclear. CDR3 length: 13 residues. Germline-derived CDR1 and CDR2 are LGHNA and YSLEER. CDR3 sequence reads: CASSQGSRDTRYF. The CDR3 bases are TGCGCCAGCAGCCAAGGGTCCCGAGATACGCGGTATTTT.

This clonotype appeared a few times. The CDR3 region is CASSFGYGHTGELFF. Here the CDR3 DNA reads TGTGCCAGCAGCTTTGGTTATGGGCACACCGGGGAGCTGTTTTTT. This chain connects TRBV5-6 to TRBJ2-2; the D is unclear. Trimming took 2 bases from V and 3 from J, leaving 11 bases between them. This CDR3 has 15 residues. Germline lookup yields CDR1 SGHDT and CDR2 YYEEEE.

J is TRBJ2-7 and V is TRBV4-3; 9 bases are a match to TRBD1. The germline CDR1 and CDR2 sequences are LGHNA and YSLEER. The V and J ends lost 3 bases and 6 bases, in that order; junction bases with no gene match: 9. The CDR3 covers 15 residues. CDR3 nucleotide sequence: TGCGCCAGCAGCCATGGGACAGGGATTATGGGCGAGCAGTACTTC. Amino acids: CASSHGTGIMGEQYF.

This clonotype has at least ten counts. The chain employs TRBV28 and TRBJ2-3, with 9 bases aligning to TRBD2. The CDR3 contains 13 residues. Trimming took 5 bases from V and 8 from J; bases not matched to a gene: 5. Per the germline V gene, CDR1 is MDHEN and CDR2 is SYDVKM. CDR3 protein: CASSPYSGSTQYF. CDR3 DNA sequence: TGTGCCAGCAGTCCGTATAGCGGGAGTACGCAGTATTTT.

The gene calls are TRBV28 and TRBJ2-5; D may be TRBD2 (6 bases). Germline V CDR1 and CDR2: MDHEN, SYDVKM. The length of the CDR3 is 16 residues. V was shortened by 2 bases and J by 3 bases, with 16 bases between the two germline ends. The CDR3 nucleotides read TGTGCCAGCAGTTTACCCCCCCTTGGCGGGAAAGAGACCCAGTACTTC. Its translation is CASSLPPLGGKETQYF. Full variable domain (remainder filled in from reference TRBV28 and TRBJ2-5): DVKVTQSSRYLVKRTGEKVFLECVQDMDHENMFWYRQDPGLGLRLIYFSYDVKMKEKGDIPEGYSVSREKKERFSLILESASTNQTSMYLCASSLPPLGGKETQYFGPGTRLLVL.

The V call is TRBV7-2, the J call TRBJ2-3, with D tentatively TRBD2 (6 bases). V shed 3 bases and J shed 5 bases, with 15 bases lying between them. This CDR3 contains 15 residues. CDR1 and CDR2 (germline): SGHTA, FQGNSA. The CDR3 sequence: CASSLGGNTGDTQYF. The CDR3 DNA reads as TGTGCCAGCAGCTTGGGCGGGAATACGGGAGATACGCAGTATTTT. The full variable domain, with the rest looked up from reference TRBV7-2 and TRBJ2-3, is GAGVSQSPSNKVTEKGKDVELRCDPISGHTALYWYRQSLGQGLEFLIYFQGNSAPDKSGLPSDRFSAERTGGSVSTLTIQRTQQEDSAVYLCASSLGGNTGDTQYFGPGTRLTVL.

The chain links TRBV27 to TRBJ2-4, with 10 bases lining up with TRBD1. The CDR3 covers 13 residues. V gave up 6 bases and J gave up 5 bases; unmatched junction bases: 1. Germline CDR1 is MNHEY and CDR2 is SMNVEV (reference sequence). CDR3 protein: CASRGTGENIQYF. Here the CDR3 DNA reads TGTGCCAGCAGGGGGACAGGGGAAAACATTCAGTACTTC.

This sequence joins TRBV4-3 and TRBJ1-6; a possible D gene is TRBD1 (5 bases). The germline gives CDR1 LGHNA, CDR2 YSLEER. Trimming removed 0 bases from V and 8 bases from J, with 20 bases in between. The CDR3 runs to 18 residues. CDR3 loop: CASSQDNPGGTLYSPLHF. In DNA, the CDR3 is TGCGCCAGCAGCCAAGATAATCCGGGCGGGACCCTATATTCACCCCTCCACTTT.

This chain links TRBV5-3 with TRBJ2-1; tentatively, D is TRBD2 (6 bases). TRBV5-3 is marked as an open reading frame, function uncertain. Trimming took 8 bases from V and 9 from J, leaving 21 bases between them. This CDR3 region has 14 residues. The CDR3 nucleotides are TGTGCCAGCTCTCTCGGGACTGGGGTTGCTGAGCAGTTCTTC. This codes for CASSLGTGVAEQFF.

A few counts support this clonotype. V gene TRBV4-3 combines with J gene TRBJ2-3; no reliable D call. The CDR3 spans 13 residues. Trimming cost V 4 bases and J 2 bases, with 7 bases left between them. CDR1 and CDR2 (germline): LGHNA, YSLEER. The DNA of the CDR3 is TGCGCCAGCAGCCTAGTTCTCACAGATACGCAGTATTTT. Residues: CASSLVLTDTQYF.

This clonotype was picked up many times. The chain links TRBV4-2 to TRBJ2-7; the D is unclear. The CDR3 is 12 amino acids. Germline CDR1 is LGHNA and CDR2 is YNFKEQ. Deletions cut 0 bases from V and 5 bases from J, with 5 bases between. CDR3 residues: CASSQDAHEQYF. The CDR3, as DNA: TGTGCCAGCAGCCAAGACGCCCACGAGCAGTACTTC.

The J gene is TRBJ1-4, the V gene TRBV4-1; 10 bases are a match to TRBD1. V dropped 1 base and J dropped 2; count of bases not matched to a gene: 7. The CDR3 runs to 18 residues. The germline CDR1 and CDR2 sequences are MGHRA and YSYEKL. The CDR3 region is CASSQGIGTGVTNEKLFF. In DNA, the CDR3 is TGCGCCAGCAGCCAAGGAATCGGGACAGGGGTGACTAATGAAAAACTGTTTTTT.

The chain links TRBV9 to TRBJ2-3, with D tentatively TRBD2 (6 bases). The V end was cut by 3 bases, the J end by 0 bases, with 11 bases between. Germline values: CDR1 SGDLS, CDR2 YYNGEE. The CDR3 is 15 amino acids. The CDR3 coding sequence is TGTGCCAGCAGCGCTAGCGCAGCTAGCACAGATACGCAGTATTTT. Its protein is CASSASAASTDTQYF.

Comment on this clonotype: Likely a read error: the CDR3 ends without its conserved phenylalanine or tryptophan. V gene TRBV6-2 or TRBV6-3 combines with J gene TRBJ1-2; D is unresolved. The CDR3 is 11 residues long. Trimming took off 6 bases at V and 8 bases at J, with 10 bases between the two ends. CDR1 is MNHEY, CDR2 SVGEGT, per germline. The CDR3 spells CASSLGDGYTS. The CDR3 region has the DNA TGTGCCAGCAGCCTGGGTGACGGCTACACCTCC.

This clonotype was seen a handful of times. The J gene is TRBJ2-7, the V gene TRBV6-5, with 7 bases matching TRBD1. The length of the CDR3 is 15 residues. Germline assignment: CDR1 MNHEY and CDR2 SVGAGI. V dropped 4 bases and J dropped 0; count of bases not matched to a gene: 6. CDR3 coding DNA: TGTGCCAGCAGTTGGGACCGGGACAGCTCCTACGAGCAGTACTTC. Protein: CASSWDRDSSYEQYF.

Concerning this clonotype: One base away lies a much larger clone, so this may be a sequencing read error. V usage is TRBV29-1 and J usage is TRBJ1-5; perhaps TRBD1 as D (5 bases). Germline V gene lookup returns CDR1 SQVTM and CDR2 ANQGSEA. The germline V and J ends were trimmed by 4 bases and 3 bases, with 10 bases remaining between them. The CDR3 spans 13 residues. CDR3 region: CSVVPGVNQPQHF. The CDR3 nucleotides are TGCAGCGTTGTGCCGGGGGTCAATCAGCCCCAGCATTTT.

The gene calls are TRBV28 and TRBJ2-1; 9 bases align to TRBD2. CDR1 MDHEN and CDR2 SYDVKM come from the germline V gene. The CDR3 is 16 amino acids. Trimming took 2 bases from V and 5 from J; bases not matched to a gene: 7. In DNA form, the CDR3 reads TGTGCCAGCAGTTTAATTCGGCCTAGCGGGAACAATGAGCAGTTCTTC. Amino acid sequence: CASSLIRPSGNNEQFF.

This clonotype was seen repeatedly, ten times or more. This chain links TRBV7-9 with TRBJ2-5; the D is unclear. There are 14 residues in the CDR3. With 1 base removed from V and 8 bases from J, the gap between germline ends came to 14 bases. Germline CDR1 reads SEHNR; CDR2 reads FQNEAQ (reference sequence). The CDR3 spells CASSLVRSPGTQYF. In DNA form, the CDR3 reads TGTGCCAGCAGCTTAGTTCGGTCTCCGGGCACCCAGTACTTC.

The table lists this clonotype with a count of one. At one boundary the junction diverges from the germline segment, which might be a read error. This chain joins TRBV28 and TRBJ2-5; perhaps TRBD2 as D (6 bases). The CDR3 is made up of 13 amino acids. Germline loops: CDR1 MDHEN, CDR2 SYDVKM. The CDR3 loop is CASSFGTAETQYF. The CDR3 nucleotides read TGTGCCAGCAGCTTCGGGACTGCGGAGACACAGTACTTC.

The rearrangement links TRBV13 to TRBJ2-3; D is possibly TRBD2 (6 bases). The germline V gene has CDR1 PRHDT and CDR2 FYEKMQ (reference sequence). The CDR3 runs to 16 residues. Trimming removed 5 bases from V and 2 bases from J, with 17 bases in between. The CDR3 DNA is TGTGCCAGCAGCCGGGGACTCAACACCCACACAGATACGCAGTATTTT. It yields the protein CASSRGLNTHTDTQYF.

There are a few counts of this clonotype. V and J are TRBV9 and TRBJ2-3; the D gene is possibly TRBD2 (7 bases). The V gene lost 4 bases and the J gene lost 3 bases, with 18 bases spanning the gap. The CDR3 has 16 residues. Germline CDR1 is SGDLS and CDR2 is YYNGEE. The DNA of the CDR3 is TGTGCCAGCAGCTCTCACGGAGGGGGAGGGACAGATACGCAGTATTTT. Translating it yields CASSSHGGGGTDTQYF.